The present TCR beta chain was sequenced within a study of T-cell reconstitution after alpha-beta-depleted transplantation in children (dated by TCRdb to the mid-2010s). Describing the broader study: Using TCR repertoire profiling, the study quantitatively followed how T-cell immune reconstitution unfolded in children after TCRalphabeta/CD19-depleted allogeneic hematopoietic cell transplantation.

General study outcomes and caveats: In some patients, the high TCRbeta diversity seen at day 60 was put down to recipient T cells and intrathymic progenitors that had survived conditioning. The apparently early recovery of alphabetaT-cell counts about two months after transplant reportedly depended on only several hundred rapidly expanded clones that came from non-depleted graft cells. Over the following months the frequencies of hyperexpanded clones went down, and after one year T-cell counts and TCRbeta diversity were mostly credited to newly produced T cells.

The germline V gene supplies CDR1 SQVTM and CDR2 ANQGSEA. At the junction V is shortened by 3 bases and J by 2 bases, with 1 base in between. From cysteine to phenylalanine, the CDR3 is 11 amino acids long. Of all the DNA, just the CDR3 is kept, 33 bases in frame from base 1. According to the study, the label for this sample's time point signals: day 60 (about 2 months) after transplantation. The intended sense of this specimen's treatment or condition label: allogeneic hematopoietic cell transplantation with graft depleted of TCRalphabeta T cells and CD19 B cells. The children who served as transplant recipients had been given grafts of TCRalphabeta/CD19-depleted allogeneic hematopoietic cells. This clonotype was detected many times. Its cognate antigen has yet to be identified. Nothing much larger sits one base from this clone, and base qualities are not available. Library method: PCR. This sample was sequenced with an Illumina HiSeq 2500. TCR libraries were prepared with molecular barcoding, using unique molecular identifiers to normalize TCRbeta repertoire quantification. TCRdb reprocessing: public reads trimmed at Q25 with fastp, clones called with MiXCR, in-frame beta chains kept. Each entry merges the rows of one CDR3 protein and shows their most common DNA and genes. For this sample the table gives about 98,000 distinct CDR3 sequences, of which approximately 6% were detected only once. The ten largest clonotypes hold roughly 5.5% of the sample.

The source of this sequence is a female patient aged 2-9 years who had a stem cell transplant for Fanconi anemia, so the T cells may come from the graft donor. The specimen comprised PBMCs, mostly from graft donor cells, sampled 60 days after TCRalphabeta/CD19-depleted stem cell transplant. The rearranged chain carries TRBV29-1 and TRBJ2-2; no D gene is confidently identified. The DNA sequence is given as TGCAGCGTTGATAACACCGGGGAGCTGTTTTTT. Its protein reads: CSVDNTGELFF.